One and the same sample provided the 15 T cell receptor beta chains below, sequenced in a study of cytomegalovirus exposure and HLA in healthy donors (TCRdb year 2017). Preparation of the library involved the immunoSEQ multiplex PCR assay. TCRdb limited this immuneACCESS table to in-frame rearrangements with V and J called. A share of clones is missing; checked studies link under half to unresolved V genes, and the rest is unexplained. In this sample the table shows 300,000 to 400,000 clones, roughly 89% of which occur a single time. Clones ranked in the top ten supply roughly 0.8% of the sample. Sequenced material: PBMCs. Source of these receptors: a young woman in good health and CMV-seronegative.

The V call is TRBV16, the J call TRBJ1-5, with D perhaps matching TRBD1 (6 bases). CDR1 is KGHSY and CDR2 is FQNENV in the germline V gene. CDR3 length: 15 residues. The ends were cut back, 0 bases at V and 5 bases at J, with 11 bases in the middle. The CDR3, as DNA: TGTGCCAGCAGCCAATCGCCAGGGGTGTATCAGCCCCAGCATTTT. Amino acid sequence: CASSQSPGVYQPQHF.

This chain links TRBV2 with TRBJ2-7; 12 bases are shared with TRBD2. Germline V gives CDR1 SNHLY, CDR2 FYNNEI. The CDR3 covers 18 residues. J was trimmed by 0 bases and V by 7 bases; bases with no gene match: 13. The CDR3 sequence: CASTETSGSENFSYEQYF. CDR3 DNA sequence: TGTGCCAGCACAGAGACTAGCGGGAGTGAAAATTTCTCCTACGAGCAGTACTTC. The full variable domain, completed using reference TRBV2 and TRBJ2-7, is EPEVTQTPSHQVTQMGQEVILRCVPISNHLYFYWYRQILGQKVEFLVSFYNNEISEKSEIFDDQFSVERPDGSNFTLKIRSTKLEDSAMYFCASTETSGSENFSYEQYFGPGTRLTVT.

The genes are TRBV2 and TRBJ2-6; 7 bases align to TRBD1. The CDR3 contains 16 residues. The germline CDR1 and CDR2 sequences are SNHLY and FYNNEI. The ends lost 6 bases at V and 2 bases at J; junction bases unmatched: 7. CDR3 region: CASSPTGFTGANVLTF. CDR3 nucleotide sequence: TGTGCCAGCAGCCCGACAGGGTTTACTGGGGCCAACGTCCTGACTTTC.

The chain combines TRBV5-1 with TRBJ2-7, with D tentatively TRBD2 (6 bases). V was cut by 1 base and J by 3 bases, with 11 bases left in between. CDR1 is SGHRS, CDR2 YFSETQ, per germline. The CDR3 length is 14 residues. CDR3 loop: CASSLSDGGYEQYF. The CDR3 DNA is TGCGCCAGCAGCTTGAGTGACGGGGGCTACGAGCAGTACTTC.

The V gene is TRBV19, the J gene TRBJ1-1; D remains ambiguous. Germline CDR1 reads LNHDA; CDR2 reads SQIVND (reference sequence). Trimming removed 7 bases at V and 4 bases at J, with 16 bases between. The CDR3 length is 14 residues. This CDR3 reads CASTTSRHVTEAFF. The CDR3 nucleotides read TGTGCCAGTACCACTTCCCGACATGTCACTGAAGCTTTCTTT.

The rearrangement uses TRBV10-1 and TRBJ2-7; 9 nucleotides align to TRBD1. CDR3 length: 12 residues. Trimming cost V 8 bases and J 6 bases; bases outside gene matches: 5. Looked up from germline, CDR1 is WNHNN and CDR2 is SYGVQD (reference sequence). The CDR3 DNA reads TGCGCCAGCCGAGGGACAGGGTCCGAGCAGTACTTC. It yields the protein CASRGTGSEQYF.

The chain has TRBV28 and TRBJ2-5; no clear D. Trimming removed 7 bases from V and 4 bases from J, with 10 bases in between. In germline, CDR1 is MDHEN, CDR2 SYDVKM. This CDR3 spans 12 amino acids. The chain's CDR3 is CASNERRETQYF. The CDR3 DNA reads as TGTGCCAGCAATGAAAGGAGAGAGACCCAGTACTTC.

The CDR3 DNA reads as TGTGCCAGCAGCTCTCGACCTAGGCCCGCCCAAGAGACCCAGTACTTC. Its protein product is CASSSRPRPAQETQYF. This chain connects TRBV7-8 to TRBJ2-5, with D hard to call. Germline V lookup: CDR1 SGHVS, CDR2 FQNEAQ. The ends were cut back, 4 bases at V and 1 base at J, with 16 bases in the middle. The CDR3 is 16 amino acids.

The V gene is TRBV28, the J gene TRBJ2-2; 8 nucleotides agree with TRBD2. Trimming at V came to 5 bases and at J to 2 bases, leaving 13 bases not matched to a gene. CDR3 length equals 18 residues. CDR1 and CDR2 (germline): MDHEN, SYDVKM. The CDR3 coding sequence is TGTGCCAGCAGTCACCGGCAACTAGCGGTAGGAAACACCGGGGAGCTGTTTTTT. This sequence encodes CASSHRQLAVGNTGELFF. The whole variable domain, filled in from reference TRBV28 and TRBJ2-2, reads DVKVTQSSRYLVKRTGEKVFLECVQDMDHENMFWYRQDPGLGLRLIYFSYDVKMKEKGDIPEGYSVSREKKERFSLILESASTNQTSMYLCASSHRQLAVGNTGELFFGEGSRLTVL.

The V gene is TRBV28, the J gene TRBJ2-1; 14 positions match TRBD2. With V trimmed by 5 bases and J by 5 bases, 8 bases remained unmatched. The CDR3 runs to 17 residues. CDR1 and CDR2 (germline): MDHEN, SYDVKM. For the CDR3, the DNA is TGTGCCAGCAGTCTCCGGACTAGCGGGAGGTGGGACAATGAGCAGTTCTTC. Protein product: CASSLRTSGRWDNEQFF.

The chain carries TRBV5-1 and TRBJ2-3; 9 bases match TRBD1. This CDR3 comprises 16 residues. The germline V gene encodes CDR1 SGHRS and CDR2 YFSETQ. J lost 2 bases, V lost 0 bases, and 4 bases had no gene match. The DNA for the CDR3 is TGCGCCAGCAGCTTGGTTGGACAGGGGTACACAGATACGCAGTATTTT. The encoded protein is CASSLVGQGYTDTQYF.

The chain uses TRBV30 and TRBJ2-2; D call uncertain. The V gene's germline CDR1 is GTSNPN and CDR2 SVGIG (reference sequence). The CDR3 spans 11 residues. With 1 base removed from V and 8 bases from J, the gap between germline ends came to 5 bases. The CDR3 region has the DNA TGTGCCTGGAGTGATTCTGGGGAGCTGTTTTTT. It specifies CAWSDSGELFF.

The rearrangement joins TRBV6-1 to TRBJ2-7, with a tentative D call TRBD1 (5 bases). Germline assignment: CDR1 MNHNS and CDR2 SASEGT. With 10 bases removed from V and 2 bases from J, the gap between germline ends came to 18 bases. The CDR3 is 14 residues long. The CDR3 DNA is TGTGCCACCCGTGACAGCGTACTTACCTACGAGCAGTACTTC. This codes for CATRDSVLTYEQYF.

The genes are TRBV7-9 and TRBJ1-2; D is undetermined. Germline loops: CDR1 SEHNR, CDR2 FQNEAQ (reference sequence). The V and J ends lost 1 base and 0 bases respectively, with 9 bases between them. The CDR3 runs 15 residues. The chain's CDR3 is CASSLGTSTNYGYTF. CDR3 nucleotide sequence: TGTGCCAGCAGCTTAGGTACCAGTACTAACTATGGCTACACCTTC.

The chain joins TRBV2 to TRBJ2-7; D call uncertain. V was trimmed by 8 bases and J by 4 bases, leaving 9 bases between them. Germline CDR1 and CDR2: SNHLY and FYNNEI. The CDR3 length is 11 residues. This CDR3 reads CASGQYYEQYF. The CDR3 DNA reads TGTGCCAGCGGGCAGTATTACGAGCAGTACTTC.